One TCR beta chain is described in this entry. Its antigen specificity is not known. No clone much larger than this one lies a single base away; base qualities are absent. The collaborating institutions used their own protocols to collect whole blood in K2EDTA tubes. For TCRbeta analysis, collaborator samples were shipped as frozen whole blood, as isolated PBMCs, or as DNA extracted from either sample type. This entry is derived from a study of blood T cell repertoires in COVID-19 (dated by TCRdb to 2019 to 2021). Turning to the overall study: The collaborator samples originated in the United States, Italy and Spain and spanned the acute and convalescent phases of COVID-19. The prospective study material was composed of cDNA or gDNA derived from T cells, B-cell-depleted T cells, or PBMCs. Subjects who had been exposed to COVID-19, were actively infected with it, or had recovered from it provided the deeply sampled blood TCRbeta repertoires that made up the dataset. The repertoires were released in a freely available public database intended as a resource for research on the immune response to SARS-CoV-2. The samples were drawn from two sources: the first 160 participants of the ongoing ImmuneRACE study, and 1,254 subjects contributed by 6 global collaborators. Nearly every sample came with metadata listing a de-identified subject ID, COVID-19 status, age in years and sex. Where HLA class I and class II types were available, the types were taken from metadata supplied by the sample provider, not from assay-based typing. Study-wide findings and limitations: Clinical and demographic metadata were provided uncurated, with the amount varying by source and participant.

The immunoSEQ Assay, a bias-controlled multiplex PCR, was used to amplify TCRbeta CDR3 regions from genomic DNA. For the original study's pipeline: The number of nucleated cells in each sample was estimated by amplification of reference gene primers within the assay. To quantify the absolute abundance of each unique TCRbeta CDR3 rearrangement, sequence reads were collapsed and filtered. Productive Simpson clonality was computed per sample as the square root of Simpson's diversity index over productive rearrangements. Sourced from immuneACCESS, this table was stored by TCRdb with only in-frame sequences that have V and J called. A share of the clones is absent; for the studies checked, an unresolved V gene accounts for under half, and the remainder has no known explanation. V, J and clone size derive from that table, while D and trimming were established from the DNA sequence. The sample includes approximately 170,000 clones, with around 85% observed a single time. The top ten clones comprise 9.5% to 15% of the sample.

The CDR3 measures 14 amino acids from cysteine to phenylalanine. Just CDR3 DNA is preserved here, 42 bases in frame from base 1. Per the germline V gene (reference sequence), LNHDA is the CDR1 and SQIVND is the CDR2. Ends trimmed: V by 8 bases, J by 1 base; bases unmatched to a gene: 7. The chain is made from TRBV19 and TRBJ2-7; TRBD2 lines up with 8 middle nucleotides. The source of this sequence is a woman aged 45-65 years with acute or convalescent COVID-19. What was sequenced was peripheral blood. The nucleotide sequence is TGTGCCAGTGGCCCCGGGGGGGCGTCCTACGAGCAGTACTTC. It translates to CASGPGGASYEQYF.